This is a list of T cell receptor beta chains from one sample in a study of blood T cells in healthy people across ages. TCRdb passed the 5' RACE reads through MiXCR, listing each CDR3 protein once. The data hold about 1.6 million distinct CDR3 sequences, with about 35% observed a single time. The sequenced sample consisted of blood. The origin of the receptors is a woman aged 25-40 years in good health. Both conserved end residues are part of each CDR3. Fields, in order: D gene, J gene, V gene, CDR3 length, clone size, CDR3 protein, CDR3 DNA. A D gene is named only where the DNA matches it firmly. The size field is filled for only some rows; it gives once, few, many or a size class.

.,TRBJ2-7,TRBV5-1,14,.,CASSLGGPNVEQYF,TGCGCCAGCAGCTTGGGAGGGCCAAACGTCGAGCAGTACTTC
.,TRBJ2-7,TRBV10-1,14,few,CASSSTGSLSEQYF,TGCGCCAGCAGCTCAACAGGGTCGTTAAGCGAGCAGTACTTC
.,TRBJ2-3,TRBV29-1,19,.,CSVVVGSRSPAFRTDTQYF,TGCAGCGTTGTTGTCGGGAGCCGGAGTCCAGCATTCAGAACAGATACGCAGTATTTT
TRBD2,TRBJ2-5,TRBV7-2,15,few,CASSRGRAGVETQYF,TGTGCCAGCAGCCGTGGAAGAGCGGGAGTGGAGACCCAGTACTTC
.,TRBJ2-5,TRBV20-1,16,many,CSAPPRQGRTRETQYF,TGCAGTGCTCCTCCCCGCCAGGGCAGAACCAGGGAGACCCAGTACTTC
.,TRBJ2-6,TRBV11-2,13,.,CALEAAGANVLTF,TGTGCCCTGGAAGCTGCTGGGGCCAACGTCCTGACTTTC
TRBD2,TRBJ2-6,TRBV5-5,18,.,CASSAGLAVPSGANVLTF,TGTGCCAGCAGCGCCGGACTAGCGGTACCCTCTGGGGCCAACGTCCTGACTTTC
TRBD1,TRBJ2-3,TRBV11-2,15,.,CVSSSEGTGGDTQYF,TGTGTCAGCAGCTCAGAGGGGACAGGGGGAGATACGCAGTATTTT
.,TRBJ1-5,TRBV24-1,15,.,CATSENGGVDQPQHF,TGTGCCACCAGTGAAAACGGCGGGGTGGATCAGCCCCAGCATTTT
.,TRBJ1-5,TRBV4-1,18,.,CASSPWGRGYGSNQPQHF,TGCGCCAGCAGCCCTTGGGGGAGGGGGTATGGTAGCAATCAGCCCCAGCATTTT
.,TRBJ2-7,TRBV20-1,15,many,CSARDRSGNRYEQYF,TGCAGTGCTAGGGATCGTAGCGGTAACCGGTACGAGCAGTACTTC
.,TRBJ2-7,TRBV28,11,.,CASISGLEQYF,TGTGCCAGCATTTCGGGACTCGAGCAGTACTTC
TRBD2,TRBJ2-5,TRBV4-1,16,few,CASSQDEAGREETQYF,TGCGCCAGCAGCCAAGATGAAGCGGGAAGGGAAGAGACCCAGTACTTC
.,TRBJ1-1,TRBV30,12,.,CAWGTRVAEAFF,TGTGCCTGGGGGACGCGGGTCGCTGAAGCTTTCTTT
.,TRBJ2-4,TRBV28,12,few,CASSLIKNIQYF,TGTGCCAGCAGTTTAATCAAAAACATTCAGTACTTC
.,TRBJ2-7,TRBV2,14,.,CASSDGGENYEQYF,TGTGCCAGCAGTGATGGCGGGGAAAACTACGAGCAGTACTTC
TRBD1,TRBJ2-4,TRBV6-1,17,once,CASSASGARGRQDIQYF,TGTGCCAGCAGCGCCTCGGGGGCCAGGGGGCGCCAAGACATTCAGTACTTC
TRBD2,TRBJ2-3,TRBV6-5,16,.,CASSPGLAGGATTQYF,TGTGCCAGCAGCCCTGGACTAGCGGGGGGGGCTACGACGCAGTATTTT
TRBD1,TRBJ1-1,TRBV20-1,12,few,CSVNEPDREAFF,TGCAGTGTCAACGAACCGGACAGGGAAGCTTTCTTT
TRBD2,TRBJ2-5,TRBV3-1,15,.,CASSQDLLAGETQYF,TGTGCCAGCAGCCAAGATCTACTAGCGGGAGAGACCCAGTACTTC
.,TRBJ2-4,TRBV13,10,.,CAGVRGIQYF,TGTGCCGGCGTTAGGGGCATTCAGTACTTC